The 25 T cell receptor beta chains below come from one sample, sequenced in a study of T-cell reconstitution after alpha-beta-depleted transplantation in children. Unique molecular identifiers were built into the TCRbeta library. Using its own MiXCR run on the PCR reads, TCRdb lists one record per CDR3 protein. The table has fewer than 35,000 distinct CDR3 sequences, roughly 6% seen once. The source was PBMCs, mostly from graft donor cells, collected 180 days after TCRalphabeta/CD19-depleted stem cell transplant. Every receptor here comes from a male patient under 18 who had a stem cell transplant for acute myeloid leukemia, so the T cells may come from the graft donor.

This clonotype was counted many times. The V call is TRBV6-5, the J call TRBJ2-7; the match to TRBD1 covers 8 bases. The CDR3 consists of 15 residues. The trim removed 0 bases at V and 4 bases at J, leaving 5 bases unmatched. Germline CDR1 and CDR2: MNHEY and SVGAGI. The CDR3 sequence: CASSYSGQGVYEQYF. The CDR3 region has the DNA TGTGCCAGCAGTTACTCAGGACAGGGCGTGTACGAGCAGTACTTC.

By share of the sample, this clonotype is medium-sized. DNA for the CDR3: TGTGCCAGCAGATTTAGCGGCAGCAATGAGCAGTTCTTC. Translating gives CASRFSGSNEQFF. The V gene is TRBV7-2, the J gene TRBJ2-1, with TRBD2 as a possible D gene (6 bases). This CDR3 is 13 amino acids long. Trimming removed 6 bases at V and 6 bases at J, with 12 bases between. The germline gives CDR1 SGHTA, CDR2 FQGNSA. Complete variable domain (other parts from reference TRBV7-2 and TRBJ2-1): GAGVSQSPSNKVTEKGKDVELRCDPISGHTALYWYRQSLGQGLEFLIYFQGNSAPDKSGLPSDRFSAERTGGSVSTLTIQRTQQEDSAVYLCASRFSGSNEQFFGPGTRLTVL.

V usage is TRBV19 and J usage is TRBJ1-5, with 9 nucleotides matching TRBD1. This CDR3 has 17 residues. Trimming at V came to 5 bases and at J to 4 bases, leaving 12 bases not matched to a gene. Per the germline V gene, CDR1 is LNHDA and CDR2 is SQIVND (reference sequence). The CDR3 sequence is CASSSGTGPLKNQPQHF. The CDR3 coding sequence is TGTGCCAGTAGTTCCGGGACAGGGCCCTTAAAGAATCAGCCCCAGCATTTT.

In this sample, this clonotype turned up many times. The gene calls are TRBV20-1 and TRBJ2-7; 8 bases fit TRBD1. CDR1 and CDR2 (germline): DFQATT, SNEGSKA (reference sequence). This CDR3 has 12 residues. J was trimmed by 4 bases and V by 3 bases; bases with no gene match: 2. Here the CDR3 DNA reads TGCAGTGCTAGGGACAGGGAATACGAGCAGTACTTC. Translated: CSARDREYEQYF.

This clonotype showed up many times. This chain uses TRBV29-1 with TRBJ2-2; 11 nucleotides agree with TRBD2. J lost 0 bases, V lost 4 bases, and 4 bases had no gene match. The CDR3 has 16 residues. Germline-derived CDR1 and CDR2 are SQVTM and ANQGSEA. Here the CDR3 reads CSVVGTSGANTGELFF. DNA for the CDR3: TGCAGCGTTGTCGGGACTAGCGGAGCGAACACCGGGGAGCTGTTTTTT.

This clonotype was observed many times. The chain combines TRBV20-1 with TRBJ2-4; D possibly matches TRBD1 or TRBD2 (5 bases each). The ends were cut back, 4 bases at V and 4 bases at J, with 17 bases in the middle. CDR1 DFQATT and CDR2 SNEGSKA come from the germline V gene (reference sequence). This CDR3 has 15 amino acids. Here the CDR3 DNA reads TGCAGTGCTATATCCTCGGGGCAGAATAAAAACATTCAGTACTTC. It yields the protein CSAISSGQNKNIQYF.

This clonotype was seen at least ten times. The chain employs TRBV6-7 and TRBJ2-7; no definite D call. TRBV6-7 is an ORF, with its function uncertain. The CDR3 is 12 amino acids. The V and J ends lost 5 bases and 0 bases respectively, with 5 bases between them. Written as DNA, the CDR3 is TGTGCCAGCAGTAGTAGCTCCTACGAGCAGTACGTC. Protein sequence: CASSSSSYEQYV.

Many counts were recorded for this clonotype. The chain has TRBV5-4 and TRBJ2-3; D tentatively fits TRBD1 or TRBD2 (6 bases each). V was pared by 3 bases and J by 1 base, with 18 bases between. CDR3 size: 17 residues. Germline assignment: CDR1 SGHNT and CDR2 YYREEE (reference sequence). The CDR3, as DNA: TGTGCCAGCAGCTACCCGGGGGCTAGGGGCCGCACAGATACGCAGTATTTT. This sequence encodes CASSYPGARGRTDTQYF.

This clonotype was counted ten times or more. This chain links TRBV20-1 with TRBJ2-7; 7 bases align to TRBD1. Per germline, CDR1 DFQATT and CDR2 SNEGSKA (reference sequence). V shed 1 base, J shed 5 bases, and the junction held 8 bases outside the gene matches. The CDR3 runs 14 residues. The CDR3 nucleotides are TGCAGTGCTAGAGGAGCTCAGGGGGTCCACGAGCAGTACTTC. It yields the protein CSARGAQGVHEQYF.

At least ten counts were recorded for this clonotype. V gene TRBV15 combines with J gene TRBJ2-1; TRBD2 might be the D (5 bases). The V end was cut by 1 base, the J end by 6 bases, with 7 bases between. The CDR3 runs 13 residues. Germline loops: CDR1 LNHNV, CDR2 YYDKDF (reference sequence). CDR3 DNA: TGTGCCACCAGCAGAGCTAGCCTCAATGAGCAGTTCTTC. It translates to CATSRASLNEQFF. The variable domain in full, with the rest retrieved from reference TRBV15 and TRBJ2-1, is DAMVIQNPRYQVTQFGKPVTLSCSQTLNHNVMYWYQQKSSQAPKLLFHYYDKDFNNEADTPDNFQSRRPNTSFCFLDIRSPGLGDTAMYLCATSRASLNEQFFGPGTRLTVL.

This clonotype was found many times. V usage is TRBV6-5 and J usage is TRBJ2-1; 7 nucleotides line up with TRBD1. Trimming at V came to 6 bases and at J to 4 bases, leaving 9 bases not matched to a gene. The CDR3 has 15 amino acids. CDR1 and CDR2 from the germline V gene are MNHEY and SVGAGI. CDR3 sequence: CASSSTGTVYNEQFF. The CDR3 coding sequence is TGTGCCAGCAGCAGTACCGGGACAGTATACAATGAGCAGTTCTTC.

The J gene is TRBJ2-2, the V gene TRBV6-2 or TRBV6-3, with D possibly matching TRBD2 (7 bases). The V and J ends lost 6 bases and 4 bases respectively, with 12 bases between them. CDR1 is MNHEY, CDR2 SVGEGT, per germline. The CDR3 is 14 amino acids. The CDR3 nucleotides are TGTGCCAGCAGGGGGGGGGCTCCCACCGGGGAGCTGTTTTTT. Translated, it gives CASRGGAPTGELFF.

This clonotype was found many times. The chain is built from TRBV14 and TRBJ2-3; 10 bases are a match to TRBD2. V dropped 1 base and J dropped 1; count of bases not matched to a gene: 5. CDR3 length: 17 amino acids. Germline CDR1 and CDR2: SGHDN and FVKESK. The CDR3: CASSQGWTSGGTDTQYF. CDR3 DNA sequence: TGTGCCAGCAGCCAAGGGTGGACTAGCGGAGGCACAGATACGCAGTATTTT.

This clonotype was counted many times. The V call is TRBV28, the J call TRBJ2-1, with D maybe TRBD2 (6 bases). Trimming removed 6 bases from V and 4 bases from J, with 28 bases in between. This CDR3 is built from 19 residues. Germline assignment: CDR1 MDHEN and CDR2 SYDVKM. The CDR3 sequence is CASSPWWAEEEGTYNEQFF. The CDR3 DNA follows: TGTGCCAGCAGCCCATGGTGGGCGGAGGAGGAGGGGACTTACAATGAGCAGTTCTTC.

This clonotype showed up many times. This chain connects TRBV28 to TRBJ2-7; tentatively, D is TRBD2 (6 bases). The CDR3 loop spans 15 amino acids. The germline CDR1 and CDR2 sequences are MDHEN and SYDVKM. The V and J ends lost 2 bases and 0 bases respectively, with 11 bases between them. The CDR3: CASSLGGSRSYEQYV. The CDR3, as DNA: TGTGCCAGCAGTTTAGGGGGGAGTCGCTCCTACGAGCAGTACGTC.

In its sample, this clonotype ranks as medium-sized. CDR3 sequence reads: CASSLYGPVGTEAFF. The CDR3 DNA follows: TGCGCCAGCAGCTTGTACGGGCCAGTGGGCACTGAAGCTTTCTTT. The chain carries TRBV5-1 and TRBJ1-1; D unclear. The CDR3 is made up of 15 amino acids. With 1 base removed from V and 4 bases from J, the gap between germline ends came to 14 bases. Per the germline V gene, CDR1 is SGHRS and CDR2 is YFSETQ. The whole variable domain, remainder taken from reference TRBV5-1 and TRBJ1-1, is KAGVTQTPRYLIKTRGQQVTLSCSPISGHRSVSWYQQTPGQGLQFLFEYFSETQRNKGNFPGRFSGRQFSNSRSEMNVSTLELGDSALYLCASSLYGPVGTEAFFGQGTRLTVV.

This clonotype appeared many times. The chain links TRBV7-3 to TRBJ2-1; TRBD2 matches at 8 bases. The length of the CDR3 is 15 residues. Per the germline V gene, CDR1 is SGHTA and CDR2 is FQGTGA. V lost 5 bases and J lost 6; bases outside the gene matches: 9. CDR3 protein: CASSPRRAGANEQFF. The CDR3 nucleotides read TGTGCCAGCAGCCCCCGGAGAGCGGGAGCCAATGAGCAGTTCTTC.

In this sample, this clonotype turned up a few times. This sequence joins TRBV7-3 and TRBJ2-2; D unclear. The CDR3 runs 13 residues. Germline V CDR1 and CDR2: SGHTA, FQGTGA. Trimming pared 2 bases from V and 7 bases from J, leaving 8 bases between. CDR3 DNA: TGTGCCAGCAGCTTAGGGATCAACGGGGAGCTGTTTTTT. This translates into CASSLGINGELFF.

By proportion, this clonotype is medium-sized. The CDR3 sequence: CASSALNPNTGELFF. DNA of the CDR3: TGTGCCAGCAGTGCGTTGAATCCGAACACCGGGGAGCTGTTTTTT. The J gene is TRBJ2-2, the V gene TRBV2; D call uncertain. The germline V gene has CDR1 SNHLY and CDR2 FYNNEI. Trimming cost V 4 bases and J 0 bases, with 9 bases left between them. CDR3 length equals 15 residues.

This clonotype occurred many times. The V call is TRBV7-8, the J call TRBJ1-3; D may be TRBD1 (5 bases). The CDR3 covers 14 residues. The germline V and J ends were trimmed by 11 bases and 3 bases, with 17 bases remaining between them. The germline V gene encodes CDR1 SGHVS and CDR2 FQNEAQ. This chain's CDR3 is CAGGDGGVGNTIYF. DNA for the CDR3: TGTGCCGGGGGGGATGGGGGGGTTGGAAACACCATATATTTT.

There are many counts of this clonotype. The chain couples TRBV6-5 to TRBJ1-2; D remains unclear. V gave up 0 bases and J gave up 4 bases, with 6 bases separating them. This CDR3 is 13 amino acids long. Germline V lookup: CDR1 MNHEY, CDR2 SVGAGI. CDR3 bases: TGTGCCAGCAGTTACTCGGCGGCCTATGGCTACACCTTC. It translates to CASSYSAAYGYTF.

This clonotype was seen many times. The CDR3 spells CATSRGIVTGGNTDTQYF. DNA of the CDR3: TGTGCCACCAGCAGAGGGATAGTGACAGGGGGCAACACAGATACGCAGTATTTT. The V call is TRBV15, the J call TRBJ2-3; 10 positions match TRBD1. From germline, CDR1 is LNHNV and CDR2 YYDKDF (reference sequence). J was trimmed by 2 bases and V by 1 base; bases with no gene match: 9. This CDR3 has 18 residues.

The rearrangement links TRBV25-1 to TRBJ2-2; 7 bases are a match to TRBD2. The junction had 2 bases not matched to a gene; V was cut back by 1 base and J by 6 bases. In germline, CDR1 is MGHDK, CDR2 SYGVNS. This CDR3 contains 14 residues. CDR3 protein: CASSEFGGAGELFF. The CDR3, as DNA: TGTGCCAGCAGTGAATTTGGGGGGGCCGGGGAGCTGTTTTTT.

The sample holds many counts of this clonotype. The chain links TRBV7-9 to TRBJ2-7, with 8 bases matching TRBD1. This CDR3 has 13 residues. CDR1 is SEHNR and CDR2 is FQNEAQ in the germline V gene (reference sequence). Trimming took 4 bases from V and 2 from J; bases not matched to a gene: 1. CDR3 coding DNA: TGTGCCAGCAGCTGGGGACAGGCCTACGAGCAGTACTTC. Translating it yields CASSWGQAYEQYF.

The table lists this clonotype with many counts. The chain carries TRBV7-8 and TRBJ2-5; D might be TRBD1 or TRBD2, each matching 7 bases. Germline CDR1 is SGHVS and CDR2 is FQNEAQ. V dropped 5 bases and J dropped 5 bases, with 15 bases sitting between them. This CDR3 region has 14 residues. The CDR3 nucleotides read TGTGCCAGCAGCCAGGGGGGGGGCTGGGAGACCCAGTACTTC. Its protein is CASSQGGGWETQYF.